The 11 T cell receptor beta chains presented below share a single source sample, sequenced in a study of early T cells in non-severe SARS-CoV-2 infection. MiXCR, applied by TCRdb to the 5' RACE reads, yields one record per CDR3 protein. The data contain more than 65,000 distinct CDR3 sequences, roughly 13% of them seen just once; the ten biggest clones take up 1.4%. The source material was whole blood. Receptors were obtained from an adult who was a healthcare worker with PCR-confirmed SARS-CoV-2 infection or an uninfected control (not recorded which).

This clonotype turned up a few times. This sequence joins TRBV27 and TRBJ1-2; TRBD1 aligns across 11 bases. Unmatched junction bases numbered 11, after V lost 5 bases and J lost 3 bases. Germline CDR1 reads MNHEY; CDR2 reads SMNVEV (reference sequence). The CDR3 runs to 17 residues. The CDR3 spells CASSPGTGGPNYYGYTF. CDR3 DNA sequence: TGTGCCAGCAGTCCCGGGACAGGGGGACCAAATTACTATGGCTACACCTTC.

This clonotype was observed a handful of times. The V and J genes are TRBV5-4 and TRBJ2-5; D may be TRBD2 (6 bases). The CDR3 consists of 16 residues. Between the trimmed V and J ends, which lost 0 bases and 1 base, there was a span of 13 bases. Germline V gene data show CDR1 as SGHNT and CDR2 as YYREEE (reference sequence). CDR3 residues: CASSLGPASAQETQYF. The CDR3 coding sequence is TGTGCCAGCAGCTTGGGGCCGGCTAGCGCCCAAGAGACCCAGTACTTC.

This clonotype occurred many times. The chain uses TRBV6-1 and TRBJ1-5; D ambiguous. V was clipped by 6 bases and J by 4 bases, with 7 bases between them. CDR3 length equals 12 residues. Per the germline V gene, CDR1 is MNHNS and CDR2 is SASEGT. The CDR3 region has the DNA TGTGCCAGCAGCCCGAGGAATCAGCCCCAGCATTTT. It yields the protein CASSPRNQPQHF.

The J gene is TRBJ1-2, the V gene TRBV14; 7 bases match TRBD1. Germline V CDR1 and CDR2: SGHDN, FVKESK. This CDR3 has 15 amino acids. With 4 bases clipped from V and 4 bases from J, the junction kept 9 bases outside the gene matches. As DNA, the CDR3 is TGTGCCAGCAGCCTACAGGGGACCAGAGGCTATGGCTACACCTTC. Protein sequence: CASSLQGTRGYGYTF.

A few counts support this clonotype. This sequence joins TRBV6-1 and TRBJ2-5; D is unresolved. This CDR3 comprises 15 residues. Germline lookup yields CDR1 MNHNS and CDR2 SASEGT. The V and J ends lost 4 bases and 2 bases respectively, with 14 bases between them. The CDR3 reads CASSAHHLAQETQYF. In DNA, the CDR3 is TGTGCCAGCAGTGCTCACCACCTGGCGCAAGAGACCCAGTACTTC.

The chain combines TRBV12-3 or TRBV12-4 with TRBJ2-3, with 11 bases identical to TRBD2. V lost 6 bases, J lost 1 base, and 12 bases stayed unmatched. The CDR3 is made up of 18 amino acids. In nucleotides, the CDR3 is TGTGCCAGCAGCGCGCCGCGGCTACTAGCGGGGGGCACAGATACGCAGTATTTT. Translating it yields CASSAPRLLAGGTDTQYF.

Many counts were recorded for this clonotype. The V call is TRBV7-6, the J call TRBJ1-3; possibly TRBD1 for D (6 bases). CDR3 size: 16 residues. V lost 1 base and J lost 4, with 14 bases in between. Germline lookup yields CDR1 SGHVS and CDR2 FNYEAQ. The CDR3 loop reads CASSLVQGGSGNTIYF. The CDR3 DNA reads as TGTGCCAGCAGCTTAGTTCAAGGGGGATCAGGAAACACCATATATTTT.

Only a few counts were recorded for this clonotype. The rearrangement links TRBV20-1 to TRBJ2-3, with 9 bases lining up with TRBD1. The CDR3 loop spans 15 amino acids. With 4 bases clipped from V and 3 bases from J, the junction kept 8 bases outside the gene matches. Germline lookup yields CDR1 DFQATT and CDR2 SNEGSKA (reference sequence). The CDR3 region is CSATTGGAGTDTQYF. The CDR3 nucleotides are TGCAGTGCTACTACAGGGGGCGCAGGGACAGATACGCAGTATTTT.

The chain recombines TRBV13 with TRBJ1-1; no clear D gene. V dropped 4 bases and J dropped 3 bases, with 18 bases sitting between them. From germline, CDR1 is PRHDT and CDR2 FYEKMQ (reference sequence). The CDR3 extends over 16 amino acids. The CDR3 DNA is TGTGCCAGCAGCTCCGAGATTCCCTTGGCGGACACTGAAGCTTTCTTT. This codes for CASSSEIPLADTEAFF. Supplemented by reference TRBV13 and TRBJ1-1, the full variable domain reads AAGVIQSPRHLIKEKRETATLKCYPIPRHDTVYWYQQGPGQDPQFLISFYEKMQSDKGSIPDRFSAQQFSDYHSELNMSSLELGDSALYFCASSSEIPLADTEAFFGQGTRLTVV.

This clonotype showed up just a few times. The V and J genes are TRBV7-2 and TRBJ1-2; TRBD1 matches 8 bases. The germline V gene has CDR1 SGHTA and CDR2 FQGNSA. The V gene end was trimmed by 6 bases and the J gene end by 3 bases; junction bases not matched to a gene: 12. This CDR3 is built from 16 residues. The CDR3 spells CASSQTTGQAHYGYTF. The CDR3 coding sequence is TGTGCCAGCAGTCAAACTACGGGACAGGCCCACTATGGCTACACCTTC.

J is TRBJ2-5 and V is TRBV9, with 10 bases fitting TRBD2. There are 14 residues in the CDR3. V trimming: 3 bases; J trimming: 2 bases; junction bases outside the gene matches: 1. From germline, CDR1 is SGDLS and CDR2 YYNGEE. The CDR3 is CASSGGLAQETQYF. CDR3 coding DNA: TGTGCCAGCAGCGGGGGACTAGCGCAAGAGACCCAGTACTTC.